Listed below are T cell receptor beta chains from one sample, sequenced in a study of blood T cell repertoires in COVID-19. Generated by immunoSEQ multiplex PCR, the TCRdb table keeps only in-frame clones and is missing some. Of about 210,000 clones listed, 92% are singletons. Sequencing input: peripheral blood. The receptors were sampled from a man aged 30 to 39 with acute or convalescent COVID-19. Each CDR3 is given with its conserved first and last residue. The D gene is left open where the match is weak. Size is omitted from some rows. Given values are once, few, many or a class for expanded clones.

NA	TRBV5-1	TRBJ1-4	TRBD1	TGCGCCAGCAGCTTGGGGACAGGGGAGGAAAAACTGTTTTTT	CASSLGTGEEKLFF
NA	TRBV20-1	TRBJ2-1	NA	TGCAGTGCTAGTCGGACTATCAATGAGCAGTTCTTC	CSASRTINEQFF
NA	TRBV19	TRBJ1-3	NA	TGTGCCAGTGGTTGGGGCAGGTCGAGCTCTGGAAACACCATATATTTT	CASGWGRSSSGNTIYF
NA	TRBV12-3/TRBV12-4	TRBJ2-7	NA	TGTGCCAGCAGTCCCCAGGGGTGGAGCGAGCAGTACTTC	CASSPQGWSEQYF
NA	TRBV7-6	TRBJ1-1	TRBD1	TGTGCCAGCAGCTTCTTGACAGGGGGCCTTACCCGGGCTGAAGCTTTCTTT	CASSFLTGGLTRAEAFF
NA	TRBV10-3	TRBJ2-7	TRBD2	TGTGCCATCAGTAGCGGGAAGGGGTCCTACGAGCAGTACTTC	CAISSGKGSYEQYF
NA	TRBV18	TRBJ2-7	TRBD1	TGTGCCAGCTCACCTCGAAGGACAGGGAGCGTAGACGAGCAGTACTTC	CASSPRRTGSVDEQYF
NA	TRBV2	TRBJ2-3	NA	TGTGCCAGCACCTATCACCCAGGTCAGGATACGCAGTATTTT	CASTYHPGQDTQYF
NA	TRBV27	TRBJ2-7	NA	TGTGCCACTGGACTCCCCTACGAGCAGTACTTC	CATGLPYEQYF
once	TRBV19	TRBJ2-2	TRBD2	TGTGCCAGTAGTCTGCGGCGGGAGGGCCGGTCCGGGGAGCTGTTTTTT	CASSLRREGRSGELFF
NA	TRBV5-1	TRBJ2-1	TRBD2	TGCGCCAGCAGCTTGGCGGTAGCGGGAAATGAGCAGTTCTTC	CASSLAVAGNEQFF
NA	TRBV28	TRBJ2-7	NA	TGTGCCAGCAGTGCTCCGGGATCCCACGAGGGTGCCTACGAGCAGTACTTC	CASSAPGSHEGAYEQYF
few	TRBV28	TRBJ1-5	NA	TGTGCCAGCCAGGAAAGCAATCAGCCCCAGCATTTT	CASQESNQPQHF
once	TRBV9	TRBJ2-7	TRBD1	TGTGCCAGCAGCGTAGAACGGGACAGCTCCTACGAGCAGTACTTC	CASSVERDSSYEQYF
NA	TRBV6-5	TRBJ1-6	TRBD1	TGTGCCAGCATATCGGGACAGGCTAATTCACCCCTCCACTTT	CASISGQANSPLHF
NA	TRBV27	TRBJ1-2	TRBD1	TGTGCCAGCAGTTTCCGACGACAGGGGATCTATGGCTACACCTTC	CASSFRRQGIYGYTF
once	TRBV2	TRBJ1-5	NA	TGTGCCAGCAGGCACAGGGACCAGCCCCAGCATTTT	CASRHRDQPQHF
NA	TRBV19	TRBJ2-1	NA	TGTGCCAGCGGGGGACGCTCCTACAATGAGCAGTTCTTC	CASGGRSYNEQFF
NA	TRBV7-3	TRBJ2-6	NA	TGTGCCAGCAGCTTAGGAGCTGGGGCCAACGTCCTGACTTTC	CASSLGAGANVLTF
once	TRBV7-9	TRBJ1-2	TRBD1	TGTGCCAGCAGCCAGGACAGGGTCAGGGGCTACACCTTC	CASSQDRVRGYTF
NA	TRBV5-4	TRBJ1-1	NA	TGTGCCAGCAGCTTGTGGGCACTGAACACTGAAGCTTTCTTT	CASSLWALNTEAFF
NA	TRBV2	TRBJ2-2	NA	TGTGCGGGCGGAGGGAACACCGGGGAGCTGTTTTTT	CAGGGNTGELFF
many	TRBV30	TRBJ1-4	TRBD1	TGTGCCTGGAGCGCTAAAGGGACAGGGAATGAAAAACTGTTTTTT	CAWSAKGTGNEKLFF